This T cell receptor beta chain was found in a study of cytomegalovirus exposure and HLA in healthy donors. Study as a whole: The 120 or so validation repertoires used a platform that matched the one used for the approximately 670 first-cohort repertoires, as a later analysis reported. Study observations and caveats: A few chains linked to CMV were shown in vitro to be specific for CMV antigens. The study put 150 or so TCR beta chains on its list as cytomegalovirus-associated.

On this clone itself: No antigen is known for it.

TCRdb's table, derived via immunoSEQ multiplex PCR, lists solely in-frame clones and lacks some. The repertoire includes some 170,000 clones, about 90% of them detected once, and under 13% sits in the top ten. From the roughly 110-subject validation cohort, which was separate from the roughly 670-subject first cohort, the donors were drawn. Trimming cost V 5 bases and J 4 bases; bases outside gene matches: 8. CDR1 is MNHNS, CDR2 SASEGT, per germline. The CDR3 loop spans 15 amino acids. The clonotype comes from a woman aged 18-29 years in good health and CMV-seropositive. The chain recombines TRBV6-1 with TRBJ2-5, with 9 bases aligning to TRBD2. The sample consisted of PBMCs. In DNA form, the CDR3 reads TGTGCCAGCAGTAATGGGGCGGGAGGGCCAGAGACCCAGTACTTC. Translated, it gives CASSNGAGGPETQYF.